What follows are 26 T cell receptor beta chains derived from one specimen sequenced in a study of blood T cells in healthy people across ages. A second PCR of 7 to 11 cycles used a sample-barcoded 5' primer and a J-beta primer mix. TCRdb processed the 5' RACE reads anew with MiXCR; each CDR3 protein has one entry. Of about 1.6 million distinct CDR3 sequences detected, 34% appear once; the ten largest clones hold around 10%. The sample comprised blood. All receptors derive from a woman aged 25 to 45 in good health.

This chain connects TRBV12-3 or TRBV12-4 to TRBJ2-7; 8 bases are shared with TRBD2. J was trimmed by 2 bases and V by 4 bases; bases with no gene match: 7. There are 15 residues in the CDR3. The CDR3 nucleotides are TGTGCCAGCAGTTGGGTAGCGGGGACCACCTACGAGCAGTACTTC. It yields the protein CASSWVAGTTYEQYF.

Details on this clonotype: A much larger clone differs by one base, so this may be a read error. V gene TRBV29-1 combines with J gene TRBJ2-7; TRBD1 or TRBD2 may be the D gene (5 bases each). CDR3 size: 15 residues. Trimming removed 6 bases from V and 3 bases from J, with 21 bases in between. The germline V gene has CDR1 SQVTM and CDR2 ANQGSEA. The CDR3, as DNA: TGCAGCGTCGCCATGGGGGTTGGGAGTGGCTACGAGCAGTACTTC. It specifies CSVAMGVGSGYEQYF.

In its sample, this clonotype was seen a few times. CDR3 nucleotide sequence: TGTGCCAGCAGTGAAGCGGTCTGGCTGTCGCGGGAGGATTACAATGAGCAGTTCTTC. Translated: CASSEAVWLSREDYNEQFF. The gene calls are TRBV2 and TRBJ2-1, with 8 bases that match TRBD2. The CDR3 is made up of 19 amino acids. The germline V gene encodes CDR1 SNHLY and CDR2 FYNNEI. Trimming took 0 bases from V and 4 from J; bases not matched to a gene: 14.

For the CDR3, the DNA is TGTGCCAGCAGCCCACGTCCTAGCGGGGCTTCCTACGAGCAGTACTTC. The encoded protein is CASSPRPSGASYEQYF. The chain is built from TRBV7-9 and TRBJ2-7, with 9 bases fitting TRBD2. The CDR3 extends over 16 amino acids. The germline CDR1 and CDR2 sequences are SEHNR and FQNEAQ (reference sequence). V dropped 5 bases and J dropped 1; count of bases not matched to a gene: 9.

The chain has TRBV4-1 and TRBJ1-2; D unresolved. The germline V gene has CDR1 MGHRA and CDR2 YSYEKL. This CDR3 has 15 amino acids. V was clipped by 1 base and J by 4 bases, with 13 bases between them. DNA for the CDR3: TGCGCCAGCAGCCAAGTCAAGCGGGGTGCCTATGGCTACACCTTC. Protein sequence: CASSQVKRGAYGYTF.

This clonotype came up a few times. This sequence joins TRBV12-3 or TRBV12-4 and TRBJ2-7, with TRBD1 matching 11 bases. The V segment lost 6 bases and the J segment 0 bases; nucleotides outside the gene matches: 13. The CDR3 spans 18 residues. This CDR3 is CASRGTGGSILNSYEQYF. DNA of the CDR3: TGTGCCAGCAGGGGGACAGGGGGTTCCATTCTGAACTCCTACGAGCAGTACTTC.

This sequence joins TRBV10-3 and TRBJ2-1; D is unresolved. The CDR3 is 11 amino acids. Germline CDR1 ENHRY, CDR2 SYGVKD. Trimming left V 11 bases short and J 10 bases short, with 15 bases between. CDR3 DNA sequence: TGTGCCGGCGGAACCAGATCGGAGCAGTTCTTC. Translation: CAGGTRSEQFF.

This clonotype was picked up a small number of times. V gene TRBV28 combines with J gene TRBJ2-7; possibly TRBD1 or TRBD2 for D (5 bases each). The CDR3 consists of 13 residues. V was pared by 8 bases and J by 3 bases, with 14 bases between. The germline gives CDR1 MDHEN, CDR2 SYDVKM. CDR3 DNA: TGTGCCAGCCTGAGGGGCCTTAACTACGAGCAGTACTTC. Amino acids: CASLRGLNYEQYF. The complete variable domain, with remaining parts taken from reference TRBV28 and TRBJ2-7, reads DVKVTQSSRYLVKRTGEKVFLECVQDMDHENMFWYRQDPGLGLRLIYFSYDVKMKEKGDIPEGYSVSREKKERFSLILESASTNQTSMYLCASLRGLNYEQYFGPGTRLTVT.

The chain carries TRBV6-2 or TRBV6-3 and TRBJ1-1; TRBD1 might be the D (5 bases). This CDR3 has 14 residues. CDR1 is MNHEY, CDR2 SVGEGT, per germline. The V end lost 6 bases, the J end lost 1 base, and 12 bases lay between the germline ends. CDR3 in amino acids: CASRLAGPNTEAFF. As DNA, the CDR3 is TGTGCCAGCAGGTTGGCAGGGCCGAACACTGAAGCTTTCTTT.

The chain joins TRBV20-1 to TRBJ2-3, with D perhaps matching TRBD2 (7 bases). The CDR3 totals 14 residues. The V end was cut by 5 bases, the J end by 6 bases, with 18 bases between. Germline values: CDR1 DFQATT, CDR2 SNEGSKA (reference sequence). CDR3 residues: CSALAGALRDTQYF. For the CDR3, the DNA is TGCAGTGCTTTGGCGGGGGCACTCCGGGATACGCAGTATTTT.

J is TRBJ2-3 and V is TRBV7-9, with D perhaps given as TRBD1 or TRBD2 (5 bases each). The CDR3 runs to 18 residues. Per germline, CDR1 SEHNR and CDR2 FQNEAQ (reference sequence). V lost 2 bases to trimming and J lost 1 base, with 19 bases between them. CDR3 sequence: CASSLWGGLPGGTDTQYF. The CDR3 region has the DNA TGTGCCAGCAGCTTATGGGGCGGACTTCCCGGGGGCACAGATACGCAGTATTTT.

This clonotype appeared a few times. The rearrangement links TRBV28 to TRBJ2-7; TRBD1 aligns across 8 bases. CDR1 is MDHEN, CDR2 SYDVKM, per germline. Trimming removed 5 bases from V and 6 bases from J; junction bases left unmatched: 15. The CDR3 contains 16 residues. DNA of the CDR3: TGTGCCAGCAGTCCTAACCCTTTTCAGGGGGCCGGCGAGCAGTACTTC. Amino acid sequence: CASSPNPFQGAGEQYF.

This clonotype was recorded a few times. V gene TRBV28 combines with J gene TRBJ2-1; no firm D call. V lost 5 bases and J lost 10, with 12 bases in between. This CDR3 is built from 12 residues. Germline lookup yields CDR1 MDHEN and CDR2 SYDVKM. The chain's CDR3 is CASSLAFSEQFF. CDR3 nucleotides: TGTGCCAGCAGTCTCGCTTTTTCGGAGCAGTTCTTC.

V gene TRBV6-2 or TRBV6-3 combines with J gene TRBJ2-2; no clear D gene. Germline loops: CDR1 MNHEY, CDR2 SVGEGT. Trimming cost V 5 bases and J 6 bases, with 13 bases left between them. The CDR3 length is 14 residues. CDR3 bases: TGTGCCAGCAGTACCAGGATAGGGCCCGGGGAGCTGTTTTTT. This codes for CASSTRIGPGELFF.

The chain links TRBV20-1 to TRBJ1-1; D is unclear. CDR1 and CDR2 from the germline V gene are DFQATT and SNEGSKA (reference sequence). The CDR3 covers 13 residues. V shed 4 bases and J shed 0 bases, with 9 bases lying between them. The CDR3 protein is CSATKLMNTEAFF. Written as DNA, the CDR3 is TGCAGTGCTACTAAATTAATGAACACTGAAGCTTTCTTT.

As to this clonotype: Germline is not matched at one junction end, which may reflect a read error. This chain connects TRBV6-6 to TRBJ2-5; 7 nucleotides line up with TRBD2. The CDR3 totals 16 residues. CDR1 MNHNY and CDR2 SVGAGI come from the germline V gene (reference sequence). The CDR3 nucleotides are TGTACCAGCAGTTCCCCCGGGAGGCCCGCGAGAGAGACCCAGTACTTC. Its translation: CTSSSPGRPARETQYF.

A single count supports this clonotype. This chain joins TRBV7-3 and TRBJ1-1, with D possibly TRBD1 on 5 matching bases. Germline V CDR1 and CDR2: SGHTA, FQGTGA. The CDR3 loop spans 15 amino acids. Trimming shortened V by 5 bases and J by 7 bases, and 20 bases separated the two germline ends. The CDR3 DNA sequence: TGTGCCAGCAGCCCCGGGGTCGACAGATTTGGTGAAGCTTTCTTT. Its protein product is CASSPGVDRFGEAFF.

The chain couples TRBV20-1 to TRBJ2-1; 11 nucleotides agree with TRBD2. J was trimmed by 4 bases and V by 1 base; bases with no gene match: 6. The CDR3 has 16 amino acids. Germline V gene lookup returns CDR1 DFQATT and CDR2 SNEGSKA (reference sequence). The CDR3: CSARVWTSGLYNEQFF. The CDR3, as DNA: TGCAGTGCTAGAGTTTGGACTAGCGGGCTTTACAATGAGCAGTTCTTC.

The V call is TRBV2, the J call TRBJ1-1, with a weak D call TRBD1 (5 bases). Trimming pared 2 bases from V and 3 bases from J, leaving 10 bases between. CDR3 length: 14 residues. Per germline, CDR1 SNHLY and CDR2 FYNNEI. The CDR3, as DNA: TGTGCCAGCAGTGAACGAGGGGCGGACACTGAAGCTTTCTTT. Translating it yields CASSERGADTEAFF.

The sample holds many counts of this clonotype. This sequence joins TRBV12-3 or TRBV12-4 and TRBJ1-5; 7 bases match TRBD1. The CDR3 contains 14 residues. The J segment lost 0 bases and the V segment lost 8 bases, leaving 4 bases of the junction unmatched. The CDR3 DNA sequence: TGTGCCAGCCGGACAGGTTATAGCAATCAGCCCCAGCATTTT. Its translation is CASRTGYSNQPQHF.

The gene calls are TRBV6-1 and TRBJ1-2, with D uncertain. Trimming shortened V by 2 bases and J by 0 bases, and 10 bases separated the two germline ends. The germline V gene has CDR1 MNHNS and CDR2 SASEGT. The CDR3 length is 15 residues. The CDR3: CASSEIQFPNYGYTF. The CDR3 nucleotides are TGTGCCAGCAGTGAAATACAGTTCCCTAACTATGGCTACACCTTC.

This chain joins TRBV25-1 and TRBJ2-5; the match to TRBD2 covers 8 bases. The germline gives CDR1 MGHDK, CDR2 SYGVNS. The CDR3 covers 15 residues. After removal of 6 bases from V and 0 bases from J, the junction contained 6 bases not matched to a gene. The CDR3 protein is CASSLFSGNQETQYF. DNA of the CDR3: TGTGCCAGCAGCCTATTTAGCGGGAACCAAGAGACCCAGTACTTC.

The rearrangement uses TRBV9 and TRBJ2-5; D perhaps matches TRBD1 (6 bases). The germline V gene encodes CDR1 SGDLS and CDR2 YYNGEE. There are 14 residues in the CDR3. Trimming removed 3 bases at V and 4 bases at J, with 13 bases between. The CDR3 spells CASSGRRQAETQYF. DNA of the CDR3: TGTGCCAGCAGCGGGAGACGACAGGCAGAGACCCAGTACTTC.

About this clonotype itself: A much larger clone sits a single nucleotide away, making a read error possible. The chain joins TRBV7-2 to TRBJ2-1, with 7 bases identical to TRBD2. Germline assignment: CDR1 SGHTA and CDR2 FQGNSA. Trimming removed 1 base from V and 8 bases from J; junction bases left unmatched: 8. This CDR3 spans 15 amino acids. The CDR3 loop is CASSLDRRLAYEQFF. In nucleotides, the CDR3 is TGTGCCAGCAGCTTAGATAGGAGACTAGCATATGAGCAGTTCTTC.

The chain is built from TRBV5-4 and TRBJ2-5; D may be TRBD2 (5 bases). The CDR3 has 14 residues. The V and J ends lost 3 bases and 5 bases respectively, with 14 bases between them. Germline CDR1 is SGHNT and CDR2 is YYREEE (reference sequence). As DNA, the CDR3 is TGTGCCAGCAGCTCCGGGAAGGTGGTTGAGACCCAGTACTTC. Its protein product is CASSSGKVVETQYF.

J is TRBJ2-3 and V is TRBV20-1; perhaps D is TRBD1 or TRBD2 (5 bases each). CDR3 length equals 12 residues. Germline CDR1 is DFQATT and CDR2 is SNEGSKA (reference sequence). The ends were cut back, 4 bases at V and 6 bases at J, with 11 bases in the middle. This CDR3 reads CSAKRGPDTQYF. The DNA for the CDR3 is TGCAGTGCTAAGAGGGGACCGGATACGCAGTATTTT.